The clone carrying this TCR beta chain was observed a handful of times. The record originates from a study of T-cell reconstitution after alpha-beta-depleted transplantation in children. Deletions cut 4 bases from V and 8 bases from J, with 11 bases between. The CDR3 is 12 residues long. Germline assignment: CDR1 SGHTA and CDR2 FQGNSA. Preparation of the TCRbeta library involved a method that used unique molecular identifiers. TCRdb recomputed calls from the PCR reads with MiXCR, one row per CDR3 protein. The table includes around 500,000 distinct CDR3 sequences, more than 20% detected once. This clonotype was sampled from a boy younger than two who had a stem cell transplant for acute myeloid leukemia, so the T cells may come from the graft donor. The chain combines TRBV7-2 with TRBJ2-5; TRBD2 is a possible D gene (6 bases). Material: PBMCs, mostly from graft donor cells, obtained 360 days after TCRalphabeta/CD19-depleted stem cell transplant. Here the CDR3 reads CASSSGGITQYF. The CDR3 DNA is TGTGCCAGCAGCTCCGGGGGAATCACCCAGTACTTC.